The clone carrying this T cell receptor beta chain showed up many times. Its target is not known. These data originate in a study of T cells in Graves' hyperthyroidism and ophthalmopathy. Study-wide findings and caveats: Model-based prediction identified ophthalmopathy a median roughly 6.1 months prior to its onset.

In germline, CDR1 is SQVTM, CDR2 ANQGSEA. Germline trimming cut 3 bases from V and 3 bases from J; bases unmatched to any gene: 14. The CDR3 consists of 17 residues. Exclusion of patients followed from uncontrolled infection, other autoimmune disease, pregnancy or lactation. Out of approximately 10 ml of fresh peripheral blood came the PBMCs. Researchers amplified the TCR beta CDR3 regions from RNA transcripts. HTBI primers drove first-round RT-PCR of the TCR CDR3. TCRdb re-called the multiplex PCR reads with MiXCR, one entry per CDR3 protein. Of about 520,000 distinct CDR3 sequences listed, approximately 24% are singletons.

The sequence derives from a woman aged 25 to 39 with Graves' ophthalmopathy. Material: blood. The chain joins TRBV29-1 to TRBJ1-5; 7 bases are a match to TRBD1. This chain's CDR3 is CSVETGSQQRANQPQHF. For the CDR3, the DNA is TGCAGCGTTGAGACAGGGTCACAACAGCGGGCCAATCAGCCCCAGCATTTT.